The T cell receptor beta chain under discussion was sequenced for a study of cytomegalovirus exposure and HLA in healthy donors. Study in general: T cells numbering approximately 170 million yielded more than 95 million unique TCR beta sequences in an earlier analysis. Study results and caveats: Further analysis, carried out later, found HLA-associated TCR beta chains more clonally expanded than equally common other chains.

The CDR3 is 14 residues long. V lost 6 bases, J lost 0 bases, and 3 bases stayed unmatched. Looked up from germline, CDR1 is LNHDA and CDR2 is SQIVND (reference sequence). A multiplex PCR was run with 60 Vbeta primers and 13 Jbeta primers. Assay used: immunoSEQ multiplex PCR; TCRdb lists only in-frame clones, some missing. Counted here are over 110,000 clones, about 80% occurring once; the ten biggest clones make up around 1.2%. As for this clone: The antigen is unknown.

Material for sequencing was PBMCs. The receptor comes from a male donor in good health and CMV-seropositive. The chain uses TRBV19 and TRBJ1-2, with 8 positions matching TRBD1. The CDR3: CASRWGQANYGYTF. CDR3 DNA: TGTGCCAGTAGGTGGGGACAGGCTAACTATGGCTACACCTTC.